This TCR beta chain appears in the sequencing data of a study of shared clonotypes between healthy human individuals. Findings of the study overall: Non-shared clonotypes displayed generation probabilities falling below those of clonotypes present in all four donors.

Donors comprised only Caucasian adults living in Nashville, Tennessee. Naive CD4+ cells were CD45RA-selected; the remaining cells were memory. To note about this clone: What it binds is unknown.

The germline V gene has CDR1 MNHEY and CDR2 SMNVEV (reference sequence). V was pared by 6 bases and J by 9 bases, with 18 bases between. This CDR3 comprises 13 residues. Profiling relied on immunoSEQ multiplex PCR, and the TCRdb table lists in-frame clones only, not all of them. The data show hundreds of thousands of clones, approximately 74% seen once. The rearrangement uses TRBV27 and TRBJ2-7; D call uncertain. The material sequenced was memory CD4+ T cells sorted from blood. Subset described: CD45RA-negative fraction. The TCR was taken from a woman aged 25 to 45 in good health. Here the CDR3 reads CASRLDPLRGQYF. In DNA form, the CDR3 reads TGTGCCAGCAGACTCGACCCTTTACGAGGGCAGTACTTC.